This TCR beta chain emerged from a study of cytomegalovirus exposure and HLA in healthy donors. Study outcomes and limitations: In a later analysis, parvovirus B19, influenza, CMV and Epstein-Barr virus appeared linked to several top co-occurrence clusters.

CDR1 is MNHNS, CDR2 SASEGT, per germline. Trimming left V 4 bases short and J 5 bases short, with 17 bases between. The CDR3 totals 15 residues. Notes on this clone: Its antigen is not known.

The PCR used 60 Vbeta and 13 Jbeta primers. Sequencing used immunoSEQ multiplex PCR; TCRdb keeps in-frame clones, though not all of them. Of about 130,000 clones listed, over 80% are singletons. The receptor was isolated from a boy younger than 18 in good health and CMV-seronegative. This sequence joins TRBV6-1 and TRBJ1-1; D gene unclear. Sequencing was done on a sample of PBMCs. The CDR3 DNA is TGTGCCAGCAGTGCTGGGCAGGCTCTTGGAACTGAAGCTTTCTTT. As protein: CASSAGQALGTEAFF.